The present entry profiles one T cell receptor (beta chain) with its context. The sample comes from a study of blood T cell repertoires in COVID-19. Study-level background: T cells, B-cell-depleted T cells, or PBMCs supplied cDNA or gDNA.

The CDR3 covers 20 residues. V shed 2 bases and J 2 bases; nucleotides not matched to a gene: 15. The germline CDR1 and CDR2 sequences are LNHDA and SQIVND (reference sequence). This table comes from immunoSEQ multiplex PCR, and its TCRdb copy is limited to in-frame clones, with some not included. Counted here are 250,000 to 300,000 clones, about nine tenths occurring once; the ten biggest clones make up about 2.3%. Recruitment covered roughly 24 US areas and drew participants whose ages spanned 18 to 89 years. Grouping used clinical history reported by participants in a survey and questionnaire. The chain joins TRBV19 to TRBJ2-1; the match to TRBD1 covers 10 bases. The sample was PBMCs or T cells enriched from blood (not recorded which). This TCR was recovered from a woman aged 40 to 55 with acute COVID-19. CDR3: CASSILPGQGIGFTYNEQFF. CDR3 sequence (DNA): TGTGCCAGTAGTATACTCCCGGGACAGGGGATAGGGTTCACCTACAATGAGCAGTTCTTC.